The rows below give T cell receptor beta chains drawn from one sample of a study of blood T cell repertoires in COVID-19. Only in-frame clones appear in the TCRdb table, and some are missing; sequencing was by immunoSEQ multiplex PCR. The sample shows roughly 150,000 clones, 70% to 90% of them seen only once. The sequenced sample was peripheral blood. These receptors were obtained from a woman aged 50 to 60 with COVID-19, enrolled during active disease. CDR3s include the opening cysteine and the closing phenylalanine or tryptophan. D genes are given only for firm matches.

V gene,J gene,D gene,CDR3 protein,CDR3 DNA
TRBV24-1,TRBJ1-1,NA,CATRAANTEAFF,TGTGCCACCAGAGCCGCGAACACTGAAGCTTTCTTT
TRBV27,TRBJ2-3,TRBD2,CASSSGLAGGRWTDTQYF,TGTGCCAGCAGTTCCGGACTAGCGGGGGGGCGTTGGACAGATACGCAGTATTTT
TRBV7-2,TRBJ2-5,TRBD1,CARGKQGGETQYF,TGTGCCAGAGGTAAACAGGGGGGAGAGACCCAGTACTTC
TRBV6-5,TRBJ1-3,TRBD1,CASSPGQGAGNTIYF,TGTGCCAGCAGTCCGGGACAGGGGGCCGGAAACACCATATATTTT
TRBV7-9,TRBJ2-1,NA,CASSLGSGEEQFF,TGTGCCAGCAGTTTGGGGTCGGGGGAAGAGCAGTTCTTC
TRBV7-9,TRBJ1-6,NA,CASSLKATGDRNNSPLHF,TGTGCCAGCAGCTTAAAAGCAACAGGAGACAGGAATAATTCACCCCTCCACTTT
TRBV3-1/TRBV3-2,TRBJ2-7,NA,CASSQPGAGSYEQYF,TGTGCCAGCAGCCAGCCCGGCGCGGGCTCCTACGAGCAGTACTTC
TRBV2,TRBJ1-4,TRBD1,CASRGGQGAGEKLFF,TGTGCCAGCAGAGGGGGACAGGGGGCAGGGGAAAAACTGTTTTTT
TRBV5-6,TRBJ2-2,NA,CASNRASATGELFF,TGTGCCAGCAACCGGGCTAGCGCCACCGGGGAGCTGTTTTTT
TRBV3-1/TRBV3-2,TRBJ2-3,NA,CASSEQENTQYF,TGTGCCAGCAGCGAGCAAGAGAATACGCAGTATTTT
TRBV12-3/TRBV12-4,TRBJ1-1,NA,CASSIQGYTEAFF,TGTGCCAGCAGTATACAGGGTTACACTGAAGCTTTCTTT
TRBV30,TRBJ1-4,TRBD1,CAASGTGGEKLFF,TGTGCCGCGTCCGGGACAGGAGGTGAAAAACTGTTTTTT
TRBV5-1,TRBJ1-1,NA,CASRTQGNTEAFF,TGCGCCAGCAGGACACAGGGGAACACTGAAGCTTTCTTT
TRBV3-1/TRBV3-2,TRBJ2-5,NA,CASSQVPGMETQYF,TGTGCCAGCAGCCAAGTCCCGGGTATGGAGACCCAGTACTTC
TRBV3-1/TRBV3-2,TRBJ2-7,NA,CASSARIQQGSGYEQYF,TGTGCCAGCAGCGCTCGAATCCAACAGGGTTCAGGCTACGAGCAGTACTTC
TRBV12-3/TRBV12-4,TRBJ1-1,NA,CASSRQTHAFF,TGTGCCAGCAGCCGACAGACCCATGCTTTCTTT